This TCR beta chain emerged from a study of radiation and T cells in renal cell carcinoma. Sample time point: blood 2 weeks post-SBRT. Stated treatment: 15 Gy SBRT to primary tumor, nephrectomy 4 weeks later. The protocol was immunoSEQ multiplex PCR, while the TCRdb copy is restricted to in-frame clones and leaves out a portion. The table has 150,000 or so clones, about nine tenths seen once. The starting material was blood, obtained from a patient whose treatment included radiotherapy and nephrectomy. This receptor was obtained from a woman aged 45-65 years with renal cell carcinoma.

CDR3: CASSLAGPKETQYF. The CDR3 region has the DNA TGTGCCAGCAGCTTAGCAGGGCCCAAAGAGACCCAGTACTTC. The rearrangement joins TRBV7-2 to TRBJ2-5; no reliable D call. The CDR3 totals 14 residues. Between the trimmed V and J ends, which lost 0 bases and 3 bases, there was a span of 8 bases. CDR1 and CDR2 from the germline V gene are SGHTA and FQGNSA.